Sequencing of this TCR beta chain was carried out in a study of control samples from healthy donors and cancer patients. TCRdb's copy holds only in-frame clones and misses some; the assay was immunoSEQ multiplex PCR. The table lists about 150,000 clones, over 90% of them singletons. The clonotype was recovered from a man aged 50 to 60 in good health. The sequencing sample was made of blood.

CDR3 nucleotides: TGTGCCAGCAGCTTAGGCCCTACTAGGGGGTACAATGAGCAGTTCTTC. Its protein is CASSLGPTRGYNEQFF. V and J are TRBV11-2 and TRBJ2-1, with TRBD1 as a possible D gene (6 bases). The germline gives CDR1 SGHAT, CDR2 FQNNGV. The CDR3 has 16 amino acids. V gave up 1 base and J gave up 4 bases, with 14 bases separating them.